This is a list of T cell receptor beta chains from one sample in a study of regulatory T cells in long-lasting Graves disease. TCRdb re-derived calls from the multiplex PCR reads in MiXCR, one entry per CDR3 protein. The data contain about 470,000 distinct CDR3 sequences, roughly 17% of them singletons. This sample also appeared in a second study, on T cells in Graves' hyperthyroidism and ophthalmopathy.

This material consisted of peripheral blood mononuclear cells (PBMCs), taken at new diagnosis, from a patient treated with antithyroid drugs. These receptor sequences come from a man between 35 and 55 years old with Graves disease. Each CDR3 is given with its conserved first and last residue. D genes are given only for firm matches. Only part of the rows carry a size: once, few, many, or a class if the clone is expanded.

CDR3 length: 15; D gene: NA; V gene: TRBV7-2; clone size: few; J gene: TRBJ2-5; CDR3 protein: CASSLVGSPKETQYF; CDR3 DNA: TGTGCCAGCAGCTTAGTCGGGAGCCCGAAAGAGACCCAGTACTTC
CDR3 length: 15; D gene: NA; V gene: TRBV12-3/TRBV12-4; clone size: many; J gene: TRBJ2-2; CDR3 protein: CASSLSRRGIGELFF; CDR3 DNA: TGTGCCAGCAGTTTATCCAGGAGGGGTATAGGGGAGCTGTTTTTT
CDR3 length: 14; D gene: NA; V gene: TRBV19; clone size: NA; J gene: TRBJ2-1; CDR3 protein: CASSIGRPPDEQFF; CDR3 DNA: TGTGCCAGTAGTATAGGTCGGCCTCCGGATGAGCAGTTCTTC
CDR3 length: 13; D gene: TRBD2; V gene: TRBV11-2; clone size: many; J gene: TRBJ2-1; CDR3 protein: CASSFAGVYEQFF; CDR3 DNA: TGTGCCAGCAGCTTTGCGGGAGTGTATGAGCAGTTCTTC
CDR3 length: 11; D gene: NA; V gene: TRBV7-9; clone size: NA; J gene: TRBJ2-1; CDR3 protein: CASRGSIEQFF; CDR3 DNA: TGTGCCAGCAGAGGTAGCATTGAGCAGTTCTTC
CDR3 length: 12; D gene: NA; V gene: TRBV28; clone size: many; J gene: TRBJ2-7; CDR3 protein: CASSSLTAGTYF; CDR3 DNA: TGTGCCAGCAGTTCCCTCACGGCGGGCACGTACTTC
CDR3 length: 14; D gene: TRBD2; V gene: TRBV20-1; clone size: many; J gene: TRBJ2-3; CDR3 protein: CSASGLAGGDTQYF; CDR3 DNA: TGCAGTGCTAGTGGACTAGCGGGAGGTGATACGCAGTATTTT
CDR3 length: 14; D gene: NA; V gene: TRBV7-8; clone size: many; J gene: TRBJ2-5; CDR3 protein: CASSPKRAVETQYF; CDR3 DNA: TGTGCCAGCAGCCCCAAAAGAGCGGTAGAGACCCAGTACTTC
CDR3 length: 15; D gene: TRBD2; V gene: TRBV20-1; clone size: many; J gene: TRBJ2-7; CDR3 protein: CSAVTPLAGVYEQYF; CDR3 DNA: TGCAGTGCTGTAACGCCCCTAGCGGGGGTCTACGAGCAGTACTTC
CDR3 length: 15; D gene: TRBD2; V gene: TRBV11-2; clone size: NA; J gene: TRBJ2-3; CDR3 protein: CASSLGGRKPDTQYF; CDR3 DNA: TGTGCCAGCAGCTTAGGCGGGAGAAAACCAGATACGCAGTATTTT
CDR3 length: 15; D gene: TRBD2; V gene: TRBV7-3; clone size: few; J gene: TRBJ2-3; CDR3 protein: CASSLTSGGPHTQYF; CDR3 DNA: TGTGCCAGCAGCTTAACATCGGGAGGGCCTCATACGCAGTATTTT
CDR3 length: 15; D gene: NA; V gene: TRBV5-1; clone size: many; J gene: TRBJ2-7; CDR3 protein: CASSLGPGPSYEQYF; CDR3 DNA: TGTGCCAGCAGCTTGGGCCCAGGGCCCTCCTACGAGCAGTACTTC
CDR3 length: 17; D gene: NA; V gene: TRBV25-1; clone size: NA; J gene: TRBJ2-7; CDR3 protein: CASSEGGGTTYPYEQYF; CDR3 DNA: TGTGCCAGCAGTGAAGGAGGGGGGACAACATATCCCTACGAGCAGTACTTC
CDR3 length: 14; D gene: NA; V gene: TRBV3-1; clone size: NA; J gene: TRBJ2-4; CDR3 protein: CASSHRDGKNIQYF; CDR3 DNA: TGTGCCAGCAGCCACAGGGACGGTAAAAACATTCAGTACTTC
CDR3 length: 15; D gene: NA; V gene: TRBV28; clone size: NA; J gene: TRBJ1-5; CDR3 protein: CASSLKGYGNQPQHF; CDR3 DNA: TGTGCCAGCAGTTTAAAAGGCTATGGCAATCAGCCCCAGCATTTT
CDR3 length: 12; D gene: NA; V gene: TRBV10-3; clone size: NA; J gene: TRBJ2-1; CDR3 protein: CAISERAVSPFF; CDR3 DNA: TGTGCCATCAGTGAGCGTGCCGTAAGCCCGTTCTTC
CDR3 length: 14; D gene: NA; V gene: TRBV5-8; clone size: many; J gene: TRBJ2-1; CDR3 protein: CASSSRGSGNEQFF; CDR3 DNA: TGTGCCAGCAGCTCCAGAGGGTCGGGGAATGAGCAGTTCTTC
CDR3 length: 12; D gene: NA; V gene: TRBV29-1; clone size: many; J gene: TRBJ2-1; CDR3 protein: CSVDPDPSEQFF; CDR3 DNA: TGCAGCGTTGATCCGGACCCCTCGGAGCAGTTCTTC
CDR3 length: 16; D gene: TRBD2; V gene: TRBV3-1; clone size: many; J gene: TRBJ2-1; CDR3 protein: CASSQWGSSGGNEQFF; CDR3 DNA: TGTGCCAGCAGCCAATGGGGGTCTAGCGGAGGGAATGAGCAGTTCTTC
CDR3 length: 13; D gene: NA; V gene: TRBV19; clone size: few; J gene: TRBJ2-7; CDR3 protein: CASSIGNSREQYF; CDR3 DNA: TGTGCCAGTAGTATCGGTAACAGTAGGGAGCAGTACTTC
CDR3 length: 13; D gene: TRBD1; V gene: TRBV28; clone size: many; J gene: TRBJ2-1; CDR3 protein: CASSSPPGQEQFF; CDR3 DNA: TGTGCCAGCAGTTCGCCCCCGGGACAGGAGCAGTTCTTC
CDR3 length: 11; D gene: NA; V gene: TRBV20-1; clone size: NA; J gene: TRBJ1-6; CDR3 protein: CSARVRMALHF; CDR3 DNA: TGCAGTGCTAGAGTCCGGATGGCCCTCCACTTT
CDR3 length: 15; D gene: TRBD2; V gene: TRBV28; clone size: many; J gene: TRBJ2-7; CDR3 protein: CASSLTGGSVREQYF; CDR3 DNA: TGTGCCAGCAGTTTAACGGGCGGGAGTGTCCGGGAGCAGTACTTC
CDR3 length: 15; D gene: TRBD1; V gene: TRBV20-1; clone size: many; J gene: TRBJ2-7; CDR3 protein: CSVGMDRGYSYEQYF; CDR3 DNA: TGCAGTGTCGGAATGGACAGGGGGTACTCCTACGAGCAGTACTTC
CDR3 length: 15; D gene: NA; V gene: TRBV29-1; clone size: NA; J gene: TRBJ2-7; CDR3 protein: CSVRLRQEPSYEQYF; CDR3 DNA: TGCAGCGTTAGGTTGAGGCAGGAGCCCTCCTACGAGCAGTACTTC
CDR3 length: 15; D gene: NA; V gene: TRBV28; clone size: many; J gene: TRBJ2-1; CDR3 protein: CASSLSRWLYNEQFF; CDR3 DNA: TGTGCCAGCAGTTTATCGAGATGGCTCTACAATGAGCAGTTCTTC
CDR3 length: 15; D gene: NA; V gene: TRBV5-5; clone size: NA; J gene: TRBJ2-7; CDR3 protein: CASSRQDGPSYEQYF; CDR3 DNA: TGTGCCAGCAGCCGACAGGATGGCCCCTCCTACGAGCAGTACTTC
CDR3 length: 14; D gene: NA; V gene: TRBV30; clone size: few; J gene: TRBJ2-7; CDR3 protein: CAWNPGHGAYEQYF; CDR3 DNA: TGTGCCTGGAACCCCGGTCATGGCGCCTACGAGCAGTACTTC
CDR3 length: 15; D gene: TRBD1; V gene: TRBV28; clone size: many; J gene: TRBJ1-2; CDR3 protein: CASSLISGTGNGYTF; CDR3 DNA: TGTGCCAGCAGTTTAATCTCGGGGACAGGGAACGGCTACACCTTC
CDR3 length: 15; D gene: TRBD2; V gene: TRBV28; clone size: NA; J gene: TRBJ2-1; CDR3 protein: CASSREGLHYNEQFF; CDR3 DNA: TGTGCCAGCAGTCGGGAGGGTCTACACTACAATGAGCAGTTCTTC
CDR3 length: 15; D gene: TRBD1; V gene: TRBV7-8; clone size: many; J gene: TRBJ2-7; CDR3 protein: CASSLGAGGHSGQYF; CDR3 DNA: TGTGCCAGCAGCTTAGGGGCAGGGGGCCACTCTGGGCAGTACTTC
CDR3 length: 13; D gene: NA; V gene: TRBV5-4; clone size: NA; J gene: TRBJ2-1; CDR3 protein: CASSRDNVDEQFF; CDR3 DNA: TGTGCCAGCAGCCGGGACAACGTCGATGAGCAGTTCTTC
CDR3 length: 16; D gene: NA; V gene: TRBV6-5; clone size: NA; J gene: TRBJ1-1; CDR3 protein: CASSYSIPGKNTEAFF; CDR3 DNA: TGTGCCAGCAGTTACTCGATTCCAGGGAAGAACACTGAAGCTTTCTTT
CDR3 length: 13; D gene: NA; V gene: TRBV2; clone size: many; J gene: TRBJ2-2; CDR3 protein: CASRDENTGELFF; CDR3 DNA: TGTGCCAGCCGGGACGAGAACACCGGGGAGCTGTTTTTT
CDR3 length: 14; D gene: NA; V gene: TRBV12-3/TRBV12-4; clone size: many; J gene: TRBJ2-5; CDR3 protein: CASSPTGQRATQYF; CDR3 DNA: TGTGCCAGCAGCCCCACGGGACAACGAGCGACCCAGTACTTC
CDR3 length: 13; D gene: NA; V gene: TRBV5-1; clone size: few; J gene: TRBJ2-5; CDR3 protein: CASSLHFRETQYF; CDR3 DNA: TGCGCCAGCAGCTTGCATTTTAGGGAGACCCAGTACTTC
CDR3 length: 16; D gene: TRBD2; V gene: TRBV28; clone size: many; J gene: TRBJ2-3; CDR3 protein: CASSFPGLVVSDTQYF; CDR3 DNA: TGTGCCAGCAGTTTCCCGGGACTAGTGGTTTCAGATACGCAGTATTTT
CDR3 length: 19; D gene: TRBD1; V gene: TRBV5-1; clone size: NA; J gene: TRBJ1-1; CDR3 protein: CASSSDPPVSDRPNTEAFF; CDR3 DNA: TGCGCCAGCAGCTCGGACCCCCCAGTATCGGACAGGCCGAACACTGAAGCTTTCTTT
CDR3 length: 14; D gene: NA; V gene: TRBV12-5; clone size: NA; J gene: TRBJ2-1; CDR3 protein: CASGPQISYNEQFF; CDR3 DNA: TGTGCTAGTGGTCCTCAGATCTCCTACAATGAGCAGTTCTTC
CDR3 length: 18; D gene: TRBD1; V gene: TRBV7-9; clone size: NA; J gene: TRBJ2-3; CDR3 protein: CASSPPKERTGTTDTQYF; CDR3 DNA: TGTGCCAGCAGCCCTCCCAAAGAACGGACAGGGACCACAGATACGCAGTATTTT
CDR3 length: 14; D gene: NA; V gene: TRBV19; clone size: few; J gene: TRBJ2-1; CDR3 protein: CASSLWTAYNEQFF; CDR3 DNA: TGTGCCAGTAGTCTGTGGACAGCATACAATGAGCAGTTCTTC
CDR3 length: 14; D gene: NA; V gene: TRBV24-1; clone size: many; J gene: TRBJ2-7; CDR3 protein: CATSDSATAYEQYF; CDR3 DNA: TGTGCCACCAGTGATTCAGCCACAGCCTACGAGCAGTACTTC
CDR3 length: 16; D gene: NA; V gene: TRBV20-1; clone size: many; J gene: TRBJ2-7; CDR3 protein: CSARDSPGPGTYEQYF; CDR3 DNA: TGCAGTGCTAGAGATAGCCCTGGACCGGGAACTTACGAGCAGTACTTC
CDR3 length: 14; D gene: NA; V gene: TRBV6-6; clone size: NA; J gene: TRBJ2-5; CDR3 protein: CASSYSISPETQYF; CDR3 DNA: TGTGCCAGCAGTTACTCGATTAGCCCCGAGACCCAGTACTTC
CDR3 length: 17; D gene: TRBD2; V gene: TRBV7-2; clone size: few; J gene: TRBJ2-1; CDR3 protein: CASSLSLRLAVRGEQFF; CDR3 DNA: TGTGCCAGCAGCTTAAGTTTAAGACTAGCGGTCAGGGGTGAGCAGTTCTTC